This passage covers 11 T cell receptor beta chains from one sample sequenced in a study of shared clonotypes between healthy human individuals. Sequencing used immunoSEQ multiplex PCR; TCRdb keeps in-frame clones, though not all of them. Seen here are some 1,100,000 clones, about 84% observed once, and the top ten hold approximately 0.56%. Sequenced material: memory CD4+ T cells from PBMCs. The sample's subset: CD45RA-negative fraction. The source is a man aged 18-30 years in good health. Some clones in this sample may be carry-over from other donors' samples.

This chain joins TRBV2 and TRBJ1-4, with D maybe TRBD1 (6 bases). V was cut by 8 bases and J by 3 bases, with 16 bases left in between. CDR1 SNHLY and CDR2 FYNNEI come from the germline V gene. There are 15 residues in the CDR3. The CDR3 sequence: CASGQQGLSNEKLFF. CDR3 sequence (DNA): TGTGCCAGCGGACAGCAGGGATTGTCTAATGAAAAACTGTTTTTT.

This clone was observed a few times. The chain recombines TRBV14 with TRBJ2-2; 7 bases align to TRBD1. Germline trimming cut 3 bases from V and 4 bases from J; bases unmatched to any gene: 5. Germline loops: CDR1 SGHDN, CDR2 FVKESK. The CDR3 has 15 residues. As DNA, the CDR3 is TGTGCCAGCAGCCAGGACAGGTCGCGCACCGGGGAGCTGTTTTTT. Its translation is CASSQDRSRTGELFF.

This chain links TRBV28 with TRBJ2-5; TRBD2 is a possible D gene (6 bases). Between the trimmed V and J ends, which lost 4 bases and 2 bases, there was a span of 20 bases. The CDR3 length is 17 residues. CDR1 is MDHEN and CDR2 is SYDVKM in the germline V gene. The DNA for the CDR3 is TGTGCCAGCAGTTCCCTGGGGGTAGCGGAGATACAAGAGACCCAGTACTTC. This sequence encodes CASSSLGVAEIQETQYF. Drawing the rest from reference TRBV28 and TRBJ2-5, the complete variable domain is DVKVTQSSRYLVKRTGEKVFLECVQDMDHENMFWYRQDPGLGLRLIYFSYDVKMKEKGDIPEGYSVSREKKERFSLILESASTNQTSMYLCASSSLGVAEIQETQYFGPGTRLLVL.

V and J are TRBV10-3 and TRBJ2-5; D gene uncertain. Trimming removed 4 bases from V and 5 bases from J, with 11 bases in between. This CDR3 comprises 13 residues. Germline V lookup: CDR1 ENHRY, CDR2 SYGVKD. CDR3: CAISVYVWETQYF. The DNA of the CDR3 is TGTGCCATCAGTGTTTACGTCTGGGAGACCCAGTACTTC.

The chain couples TRBV9 to TRBJ2-5; D ambiguous. CDR3 size: 11 residues. The V end lost 3 bases, the J end lost 7 bases, and 7 bases lay between the germline ends. Germline V gene sequence: CDR1 SGDLS, CDR2 YYNGEE. The chain's CDR3 is CASSDKGTQYF. CDR3 sequence (DNA): TGTGCCAGCAGCGATAAAGGGACCCAGTACTTC.

This clone has just a few counts. This chain links TRBV5-1 with TRBJ2-4; 10 bases are shared with TRBD2. The V segment lost 3 bases and the J segment 8 bases; nucleotides outside the gene matches: 14. The V gene's germline CDR1 is SGHRS and CDR2 YFSETQ. There are 17 residues in the CDR3. The CDR3 loop is CASSSSGASGRIDIQYF. The CDR3 nucleotides read TGCGCCAGCAGCTCCTCGGGAGCTAGCGGGAGAATAGACATTCAGTACTTC.

CDR3 sequence reads: CASSADRNYGYTF. The CDR3 nucleotides read TGTGCCAGCAGCGCGGACAGGAACTATGGCTACACCTTC. The gene calls are TRBV16 and TRBJ1-2, with 7 bases matching TRBD1. This CDR3 has 13 amino acids. Germline lookup yields CDR1 KGHSY and CDR2 FQNENV. V was pared by 5 bases and J by 2 bases, with 2 bases of the junction left unmatched.

In this sample, this clone turned up once. This chain uses TRBV7-2 with TRBJ2-7; D remains unclear. The CDR3 length is 12 residues. The V gene lost 5 bases and the J gene lost 5 bases, with 10 bases spanning the gap. Germline V gene data show CDR1 as SGHTA and CDR2 as FQGNSA. The CDR3 region has the DNA TGTGCCAGCAGCCCCGCTGTAGACGAGCAGTACTTC. Its translation is CASSPAVDEQYF.

The chain couples TRBV6-6 to TRBJ2-5, with D possibly TRBD2 on 5 matching bases. In germline, CDR1 is MNHNY, CDR2 SVGAGI (reference sequence). The V and J ends lost 5 bases and 3 bases respectively, with 10 bases between them. The CDR3 has 13 residues. The CDR3 region has the DNA TGTGCCAGCAGTGCACCCGGGGAAGAGACCCAGTACTTC. Its protein product is CASSAPGEETQYF.

The chain employs TRBV18 and TRBJ2-3; TRBD1 matches at 8 bases. Germline V gives CDR1 KGHSH, CDR2 LQKENI. The ends lost 3 bases at V and 2 bases at J; junction bases unmatched: 7. This CDR3 has 16 amino acids. The CDR3 spells CASSPRDRINTDTQYF. The CDR3 nucleotides are TGTGCCAGCTCACCTCGGGACAGGATTAACACAGATACGCAGTATTTT.

The CDR3 nucleotides are TGTGCCAGCAGGGATGACTCCGGCGAGCAGTACTTC. Encoded protein: CASRDDSGEQYF. The chain recombines TRBV2 with TRBJ2-7; no clear D gene. CDR1 SNHLY and CDR2 FYNNEI come from the germline V gene. V lost 6 bases and J lost 6, with 12 bases in between. This CDR3 is built from 12 residues.